What follows is one T cell receptor beta chain and its context. Its antigen is unidentified. A second PCR, run for about 6 to 11 cycles, used a sample-barcoded 5' primer plus a J-beta primer mix. From the 5' RACE reads, TCRdb called clonotypes with MiXCR, one entry per CDR3 protein. This table holds some 860,000 distinct CDR3 sequences, around 50% found once. This sample stems from a study of blood T cells in healthy people across ages. With V trimmed by 3 bases and J by 4 bases, 13 bases remained unmatched. The germline CDR1 and CDR2 sequences are DFQATT and SNEGSKA (reference sequence). The CDR3 spans 16 residues. The study, taken as a whole, reports: Donor CMV infection status was unknown, possibly confounding age-related changes in expanded clonotypes.

What was sequenced was blood. The rearrangement joins TRBV20-1 to TRBJ1-2; 8 bases are a match to TRBD1. The clonotype originates from a man aged 35 to 55 in good health. The CDR3 region has the DNA TGCAGTGCTAGGCCCAGACAGGGGCCTGTTCTCTATGGCTACACCTTC. Its protein product is CSARPRQGPVLYGYTF.